The 8 T cell receptor beta chains below come from one sample, sequenced in a study of cytomegalovirus exposure and HLA in healthy donors. With 60 Vbeta and 13 Jbeta primers, the PCR was carried out. Sequenced by immunoSEQ multiplex PCR; TCRdb stores in-frame clones only, minus some. Among 200,000 to 250,000 clones listed, 60% to 80% were seen once. Sequenced sample: PBMCs. The receptors here all came from a male donor in good health and CMV-seronegative.

About this clone: This CDR3 is also generated by other DNA sequences in the sample. CDR3 region: CATSRDRGNEKLFF. CDR3 in DNA: TGTGCCACCAGCAGAGACAGGGGGAACGAAAAACTGTTTTTT. The chain joins TRBV15 to TRBJ1-4; TRBD1 agrees at 7 bases. The length of the CDR3 is 14 residues. The V and J ends lost 0 bases and 8 bases, in that order; junction bases with no gene match: 3. CDR1 and CDR2 from the germline V gene are LNHNV and YYDKDF (reference sequence). Full variable domain (missing parts from reference TRBV15 and TRBJ1-4): DAMVIQNPRYQVTQFGKPVTLSCSQTLNHNVMYWYQQKSSQAPKLLFHYYDKDFNNEADTPDNFQSRRPNTSFCFLDIRSPGLGDTAMYLCATSRDRGNEKLFFGSGTQLSVL.

As for this clone: Relative to the germline gene, one junction end is altered; a read error may explain this. The V call is TRBV7-9, the J call TRBJ1-5; D gene ambiguous. In germline, CDR1 is SEHNR, CDR2 FQNEAQ (reference sequence). The length of the CDR3 is 12 residues. CDR3 loop: CSSSATDQPQHF. As DNA, the CDR3 is TGTTCCAGCAGCGCTACAGATCAGCCCCAGCATTTT.

DNA of the CDR3: TGCGCCAGCAGCTTGGGCGGGTGGAACACCGGGGAGCTGTTTTTT. This sequence encodes CASSLGGWNTGELFF. V usage is TRBV5-1 and J usage is TRBJ2-2, with D possibly TRBD2 on 5 matching bases. The germline V gene encodes CDR1 SGHRS and CDR2 YFSETQ. CDR3 length equals 15 residues. Trimming left V 0 bases short and J 1 base short, with 7 bases between.

The V call is TRBV7-8, the J call TRBJ2-3; TRBD2 agrees at 13 bases. Germline V gene sequence: CDR1 SGHVS, CDR2 FQNEAQ. The CDR3 length is 18 residues. Trimming cost V 5 bases and J 6 bases; bases outside gene matches: 14. The CDR3 bases are TGTGCCAGCAGCCCATCCCCTCCGGGACTAGCGGGATACGATACGCAGTATTTT. Translated: CASSPSPPGLAGYDTQYF.

The chain couples TRBV6-1 to TRBJ2-5, with D perhaps matching TRBD1 (6 bases). The germline V and J ends were trimmed by 3 bases and 6 bases, with 17 bases remaining between them. The germline V gene has CDR1 MNHNS and CDR2 SASEGT. The CDR3 runs to 15 residues. In DNA, the CDR3 is TGTGCCAGCAGTGATGCACTGCCAAGGGGGAAGACCCAGTACTTC. It is translated as CASSDALPRGKTQYF.

This clone was recorded only once. This chain's CDR3 is CASSVGSGGFEKLFF. The CDR3 DNA reads as TGTGCCAGCAGCGTAGGATCCGGAGGGTTTGAAAAACTGTTTTTT. This chain connects TRBV9 to TRBJ1-4; D not certain. The CDR3 is 15 residues long. Germline V CDR1 and CDR2: SGDLS, YYNGEE. Trimming pared 0 bases from V and 7 bases from J, leaving 13 bases between.

The V and J genes are TRBV25-1 and TRBJ2-7; TRBD2 agrees at 15 bases. V lost 2 bases, J lost 3 bases, and 8 bases stayed unmatched. Germline V gene lookup returns CDR1 MGHDK and CDR2 SYGVNS. This CDR3 is 18 amino acids long. CDR3 DNA: TGTGCCAGCAGTGAACCCATCGGACTAGCGGGAGGGGTCTACGAGCAGTACTTC. The encoded protein is CASSEPIGLAGGVYEQYF.

The rearrangement joins TRBV9 to TRBJ2-1, with TRBD2 as a possible D gene (5 bases). The V and J ends lost 0 bases and 4 bases respectively, with 14 bases between them. The CDR3 runs 16 residues. CDR1 is SGDLS, CDR2 YYNGEE, per germline. CDR3 in DNA: TGTGCCAGCAGCGTAGTGGGCAGCGGACCTTACAATGAGCAGTTCTTC. It translates to CASSVVGSGPYNEQFF. Filled out from reference TRBV9 and TRBJ2-1, the complete variable domain reads DSGVTQTPKHLITATGQRVTLRCSPRSGDLSVYWYQQSLDQGLQFLIQYYNGEERAKGNILERFSAQQFPDLHSELNLSSLELGDSALYFCASSVVGSGPYNEQFFGPGTRLTVL.